The 23 T cell receptor beta chains below all came from one sample that was sequenced in a study of blood T cell repertoires in COVID-19. Clones were sequenced by immunoSEQ multiplex PCR, and TCRdb holds only the in-frame ones, with some missing. Among some 150,000 clones, around nine tenths were seen once, and the ten largest hold roughly 2.1%. Sequencing used peripheral blood. The receptors derive from a human donor in a cohort sampled during active COVID-19.

This clone was seen more than once but under ten times. The chain links TRBV9 to TRBJ2-1; the D gene is possibly TRBD2 (6 bases). The germline V gene has CDR1 SGDLS and CDR2 YYNGEE. With 0 bases removed from V and 3 bases from J, the gap between germline ends came to 13 bases. The CDR3 has 16 residues. CDR3 DNA: TGTGCCAGCAGCGTAGGATCTAGCGATAGCTACAATGAGCAGTTCTTC. Its protein is CASSVGSSDSYNEQFF.

The V call is TRBV9, the J call TRBJ2-1; D is ambiguous. Germline CDR1 is SGDLS and CDR2 is YYNGEE. V was cut by 0 bases and J by 9 bases, with 4 bases left in between. The CDR3 is 11 amino acids. The CDR3 sequence: CASSVDGEQFF. The CDR3 DNA reads TGTGCCAGCAGCGTAGACGGTGAGCAGTTCTTC.

The chain has TRBV11-2 and TRBJ1-6; 9 bases map to TRBD1. Germline V gene lookup returns CDR1 SGHAT and CDR2 FQNNGV. Trimming took 4 bases from V and 9 from J; bases not matched to a gene: 4. The CDR3 is made up of 14 amino acids. The CDR3 nucleotides are TGTGCCAGCAGCTCGGGGACAGGGCGTTCACCCCTCCACTTT. Protein product: CASSSGTGRSPLHF.

This chain uses TRBV6-5 with TRBJ1-2; 11 bases are a match to TRBD1. The CDR3 has 15 amino acids. V gave up 5 bases and J gave up 4 bases; unmatched junction bases: 6. CDR1 MNHEY and CDR2 SVGAGI come from the germline V gene. The CDR3 sequence is CASSLRTGGGYGYTF. The CDR3 nucleotides are TGTGCCAGCAGTCTCCGGACAGGGGGCGGCTATGGCTACACCTTC.

J is TRBJ2-7 and V is TRBV28; 9 nucleotides line up with TRBD1. V gave up 3 bases and J gave up 0 bases; unmatched junction bases: 6. There are 16 residues in the CDR3. CDR1 is MDHEN and CDR2 is SYDVKM in the germline V gene. The CDR3 reads CASSFSRTGVSYEQYF. CDR3 nucleotides: TGTGCCAGCAGTTTCTCCCGGACAGGGGTCTCCTACGAGCAGTACTTC.

The V and J genes are TRBV28 and TRBJ1-4, with TRBD1 matching 9 bases. The CDR3 contains 15 residues. CDR1 and CDR2 from the germline V gene are MDHEN and SYDVKM. With 3 bases clipped from V and 4 bases from J, the junction kept 3 bases outside the gene matches. CDR3 sequence reads: CASSFRTGDNEKLFF. CDR3 nucleotides: TGTGCCAGCAGTTTCCGGACAGGGGATAATGAAAAACTGTTTTTT. The full variable domain, its missing parts supplied by reference TRBV28 and TRBJ1-4, is DVKVTQSSRYLVKRTGEKVFLECVQDMDHENMFWYRQDPGLGLRLIYFSYDVKMKEKGDIPEGYSVSREKKERFSLILESASTNQTSMYLCASSFRTGDNEKLFFGSGTQLSVL.

The chain has TRBV28 and TRBJ2-4; D is undetermined. The CDR3 totals 17 residues. Germline V gene lookup returns CDR1 MDHEN and CDR2 SYDVKM. The V end was cut by 3 bases, the J end by 1 base, with 16 bases between. CDR3 DNA sequence: TGTGCCAGCAGTTTGGGTGGATCACTACTTGCCAAAAACATTCAGTACTTC. Translated: CASSLGGSLLAKNIQYF.

The chain is built from TRBV6-5 and TRBJ2-7, with 8 bases lining up with TRBD1. After removal of 5 bases from V and 2 bases from J, the junction contained 5 bases not matched to a gene. Germline CDR1 and CDR2: MNHEY and SVGAGI. This CDR3 is 14 amino acids long. This chain's CDR3 is CASSPGGSTYEQYF. The CDR3, as DNA: TGTGCCAGCAGTCCAGGGGGCTCAACCTACGAGCAGTACTTC.

The genes are TRBV7-9 and TRBJ2-7; D is uncertain. Deletions cut 4 bases from V and 2 bases from J, with 15 bases between. Germline assignment: CDR1 SEHNR and CDR2 FQNEAQ (reference sequence). The CDR3 has 15 residues. CDR3 region: CASSSSLVFPYEQYF. CDR3 DNA sequence: TGTGCCAGCAGCTCGTCTCTAGTGTTTCCCTACGAGCAGTACTTC. The full variable domain, its missing parts supplied by reference TRBV7-9 and TRBJ2-7, is DTGVSQNPRHKITKRGQNVTFRCDPISEHNRLYWYRQTLGQGPEFLTYFQNEAQLEKSRLLSDRFSAERPKGSFSTLEIQRTEQGDSAMYLCASSSSLVFPYEQYFGPGTRLTVT.

This chain connects TRBV7-9 to TRBJ2-1; TRBD2 matches 7 bases. The V gene end was trimmed by 8 bases and the J gene end by 0 bases; junction bases not matched to a gene: 1. The germline CDR1 and CDR2 sequences are SEHNR and FQNEAQ (reference sequence). CDR3 length: 13 residues. The CDR3 sequence is CASRGSSYNEQFF. The CDR3 region has the DNA TGTGCCAGCCGCGGGAGCTCCTACAATGAGCAGTTCTTC.

V usage is TRBV19 and J usage is TRBJ2-4; TRBD1 aligns across 9 bases. CDR3 length: 16 residues. CDR1 and CDR2 from the germline V gene are LNHDA and SQIVND (reference sequence). The V segment lost 2 bases and the J segment 5 bases; nucleotides outside the gene matches: 7. DNA of the CDR3: TGTGCCAGTAGTATACTGGACAGGGGTTACGAAAACATTCAGTACTTC. Its translation is CASSILDRGYENIQYF.

As DNA, the CDR3 is TGTGCCAGCAGTCTGGGACTAGCGGGAGTTTTCGAGCAGTACTTC. This encodes CASSLGLAGVFEQYF. The rearrangement joins TRBV28 to TRBJ2-7, with TRBD2 matching 14 bases. Germline lookup yields CDR1 MDHEN and CDR2 SYDVKM. V lost 5 bases and J lost 6; bases outside the gene matches: 6. The length of the CDR3 is 15 residues.

The chain combines TRBV9 with TRBJ2-3; TRBD1 matches 9 bases. J gave up 5 bases and V 0 bases, and 10 bases lay outside the gene matches. The CDR3 is 17 residues long. In germline, CDR1 is SGDLS, CDR2 YYNGEE. The CDR3 nucleotides read TGTGCCAGCAGCGTAGGGCCGAGACAGGGGGGAAGAGATACGCAGTATTTT. Its translation: CASSVGPRQGGRDTQYF.

The CDR3: CASSQDRGVKLFF. The DNA for the CDR3 is TGTGCCAGCAGCCAGGACAGGGGCGTAAAACTGTTTTTT. The chain has TRBV6-2 or TRBV6-3 and TRBJ1-4; TRBD1 matches at 9 bases. Trimming took 6 bases from V and 10 from J; bases not matched to a gene: 6. This CDR3 spans 13 amino acids. Germline values: CDR1 MNHEY, CDR2 SVGEGT.

The chain recombines TRBV7-9 with TRBJ1-1; D call uncertain. The CDR3 spans 12 residues. Germline V CDR1 and CDR2: SEHNR, FQNEAQ (reference sequence). Trimming took off 5 bases at V and 11 bases at J, with 15 bases between the two ends. The CDR3 region has the DNA TGTGCCAGCAGCCCACCTGGGGAGAGTGCTTTCTTT. The encoded protein is CASSPPGESAFF.

This clone was counted a few times. The V call is TRBV6-2 or TRBV6-3, the J call TRBJ1-2; D may be TRBD1 (6 bases). The V and J ends lost 7 bases and 8 bases respectively, with 14 bases between them. The germline gives CDR1 MNHEY, CDR2 SVGEGT. The CDR3 extends over 12 amino acids. The CDR3, as DNA: TGTGCCAGCAACCCCGGGACACCCGGCTACACCTTC. Its translation: CASNPGTPGYTF.

The chain recombines TRBV27 with TRBJ1-1, with 7 nucleotides matching TRBD1. V dropped 5 bases and J dropped 1; count of bases not matched to a gene: 7. Germline CDR1 reads MNHEY; CDR2 reads SMNVEV (reference sequence). CDR3 length: 15 residues. The CDR3 here is CASSESDRRNTEAFF. The CDR3 DNA is TGTGCCAGCAGTGAGTCGGACAGGCGGAACACTGAAGCTTTCTTT.

This clone was seen a handful of times. The chain is built from TRBV25-1 and TRBJ1-1; maybe TRBD1 (6 bases). Trimming removed 5 bases from V and 3 bases from J, with 10 bases in between. Germline CDR1 and CDR2: MGHDK and SYGVNS. This CDR3 is built from 13 residues. The CDR3 loop reads CASSPRGDTEAFF. Here the CDR3 DNA reads TGTGCCAGCAGTCCCAGGGGTGACACTGAAGCTTTCTTT.

The chain couples TRBV5-1 to TRBJ1-6; possible D gene TRBD1, 5 bases. The CDR3 has 16 residues. The germline V gene encodes CDR1 SGHRS and CDR2 YFSETQ. The ends were cut back, 4 bases at V and 7 bases at J, with 18 bases in the middle. CDR3 coding DNA: TGCGCCAGCAGCAGGGGTTTAGGGCAAGGGAATTCACCCCTCCACTTT. Amino acids: CASSRGLGQGNSPLHF.

This clone appeared a single time. CDR3 loop: CASSLVTGGSTDTQYF. The CDR3 region has the DNA TGTGCCAGCAGCTTAGTAACAGGGGGCAGCACAGATACGCAGTATTTT. The genes are TRBV11-2 and TRBJ2-3, with 9 nucleotides matching TRBD1. Germline V gene lookup returns CDR1 SGHAT and CDR2 FQNNGV. The V gene end was trimmed by 1 base and the J gene end by 0 bases; junction bases not matched to a gene: 2. This CDR3 has 16 amino acids.

A few counts support this clone. This CDR3 reads CASSETGIQPQHF. In DNA, the CDR3 is TGTGCCAGCAGTGAGACAGGGATACAGCCCCAGCATTTT. V is TRBV6-1 and J is TRBJ1-5, with TRBD1 matching over 7 bases. With V trimmed by 3 bases and J by 7 bases, 3 bases remained unmatched. Per germline, CDR1 MNHNS and CDR2 SASEGT. There are 13 residues in the CDR3.

The chain is built from TRBV28 and TRBJ1-1; D is uncertain. This CDR3 has 11 amino acids. Looked up from germline, CDR1 is MDHEN and CDR2 is SYDVKM. V was cut by 6 bases and J by 7 bases, with 9 bases left in between. The CDR3 region has the DNA TGTGCCAGCAGCTCCCCCCGTGAAGCTTTCTTT. This translates into CASSSPREAFF.

The chain recombines TRBV19 with TRBJ2-7, with TRBD1 matching 7 bases. The V and J ends lost 5 bases and 3 bases, in that order; junction bases with no gene match: 13. The CDR3 has 16 amino acids. Per germline, CDR1 LNHDA and CDR2 SQIVND (reference sequence). DNA for the CDR3: TGTGCCAGTAGTCCCCGCCGGGACAGTCCCGTCTACGAGCAGTACTTC. It encodes CASSPRRDSPVYEQYF. Complete variable domain (other parts from reference TRBV19 and TRBJ2-7): DGGITQSPKYLFRKEGQNVTLSCEQNLNHDAMYWYRQDPGQGLRLIYYSQIVNDFQKGDIAEGYSVSREKKESFPLTVTSAQKNPTAFYLCASSPRRDSPVYEQYFGPGTRLTVT.